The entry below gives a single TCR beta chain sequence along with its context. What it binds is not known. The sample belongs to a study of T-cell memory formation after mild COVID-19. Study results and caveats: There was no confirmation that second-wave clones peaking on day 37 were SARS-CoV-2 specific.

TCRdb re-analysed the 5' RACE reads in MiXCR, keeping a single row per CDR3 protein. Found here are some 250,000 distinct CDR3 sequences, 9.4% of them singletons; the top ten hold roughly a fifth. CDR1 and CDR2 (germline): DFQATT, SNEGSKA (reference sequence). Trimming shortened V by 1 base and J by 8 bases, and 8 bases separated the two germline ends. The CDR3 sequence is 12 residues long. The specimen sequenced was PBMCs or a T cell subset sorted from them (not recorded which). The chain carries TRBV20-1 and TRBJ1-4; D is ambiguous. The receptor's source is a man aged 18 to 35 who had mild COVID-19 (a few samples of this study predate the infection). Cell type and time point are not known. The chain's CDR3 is CSARGPGEKLFF. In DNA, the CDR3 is TGCAGTGCTAGAGGGCCCGGGGAAAAACTGTTTTTT.